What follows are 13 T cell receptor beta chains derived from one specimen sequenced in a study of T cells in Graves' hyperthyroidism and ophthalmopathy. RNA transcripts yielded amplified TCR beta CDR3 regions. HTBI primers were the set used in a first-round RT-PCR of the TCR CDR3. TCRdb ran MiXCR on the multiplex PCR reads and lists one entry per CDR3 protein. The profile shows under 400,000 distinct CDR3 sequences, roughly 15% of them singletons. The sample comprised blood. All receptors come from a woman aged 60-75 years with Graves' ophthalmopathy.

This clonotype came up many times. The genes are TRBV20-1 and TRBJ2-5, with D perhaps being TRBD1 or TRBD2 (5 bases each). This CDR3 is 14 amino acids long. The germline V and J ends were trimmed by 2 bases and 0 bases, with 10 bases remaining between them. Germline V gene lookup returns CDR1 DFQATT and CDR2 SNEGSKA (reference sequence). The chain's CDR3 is CSARLLGDQETQYF. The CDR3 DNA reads TGCAGTGCTAGATTACTAGGGGACCAAGAGACCCAGTACTTC.

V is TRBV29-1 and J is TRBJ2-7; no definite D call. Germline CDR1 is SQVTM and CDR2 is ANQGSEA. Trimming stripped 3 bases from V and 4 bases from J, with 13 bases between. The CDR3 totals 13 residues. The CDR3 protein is CSVEVSTDYEQYF. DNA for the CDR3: TGCAGCGTTGAGGTCAGCACTGATTACGAGCAGTACTTC.

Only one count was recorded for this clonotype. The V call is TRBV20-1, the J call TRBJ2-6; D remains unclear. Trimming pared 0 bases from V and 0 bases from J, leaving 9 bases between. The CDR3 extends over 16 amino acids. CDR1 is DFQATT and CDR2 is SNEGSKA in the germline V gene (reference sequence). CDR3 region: CSARDRRYSGANVLTF. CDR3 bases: TGCAGTGCTAGAGATCGCAGATACTCTGGGGCCAACGTCCTGACTTTC.

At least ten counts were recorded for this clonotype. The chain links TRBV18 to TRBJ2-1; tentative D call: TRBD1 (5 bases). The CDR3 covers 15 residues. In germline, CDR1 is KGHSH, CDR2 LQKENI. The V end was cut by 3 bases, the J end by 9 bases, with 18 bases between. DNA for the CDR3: TGTGCCAGCTCACCTGGTGGCAGGGTGGTGGGTGAGCAGTTCTTC. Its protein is CASSPGGRVVGEQFF.

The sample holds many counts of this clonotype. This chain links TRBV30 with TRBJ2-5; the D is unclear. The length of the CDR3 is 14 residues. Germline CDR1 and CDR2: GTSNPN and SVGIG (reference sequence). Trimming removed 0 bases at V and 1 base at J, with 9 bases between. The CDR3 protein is CAWSVREVQETQYF. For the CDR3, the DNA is TGTGCCTGGAGTGTACGAGAGGTCCAAGAGACCCAGTACTTC.

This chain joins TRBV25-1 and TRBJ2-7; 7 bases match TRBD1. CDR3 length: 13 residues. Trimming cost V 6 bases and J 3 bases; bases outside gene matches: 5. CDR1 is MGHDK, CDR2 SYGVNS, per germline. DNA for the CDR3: TGTGCCAGCAGCCCAACAGGGGTCTACGAGCAGTACTTC. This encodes CASSPTGVYEQYF.

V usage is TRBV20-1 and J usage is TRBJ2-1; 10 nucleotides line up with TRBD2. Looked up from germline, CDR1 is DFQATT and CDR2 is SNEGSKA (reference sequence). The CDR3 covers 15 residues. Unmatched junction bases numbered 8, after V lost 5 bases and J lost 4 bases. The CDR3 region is CSAGALAGVYNEQFF. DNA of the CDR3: TGCAGTGCTGGGGCCCTAGCGGGAGTATACAATGAGCAGTTCTTC.

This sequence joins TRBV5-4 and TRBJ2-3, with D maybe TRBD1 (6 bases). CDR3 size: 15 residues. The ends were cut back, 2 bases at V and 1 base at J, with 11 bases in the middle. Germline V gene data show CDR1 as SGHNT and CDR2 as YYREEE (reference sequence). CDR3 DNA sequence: TGTGCCAGCAGCTTTGGGACACAAGGCACAGATACGCAGTATTTT. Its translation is CASSFGTQGTDTQYF.

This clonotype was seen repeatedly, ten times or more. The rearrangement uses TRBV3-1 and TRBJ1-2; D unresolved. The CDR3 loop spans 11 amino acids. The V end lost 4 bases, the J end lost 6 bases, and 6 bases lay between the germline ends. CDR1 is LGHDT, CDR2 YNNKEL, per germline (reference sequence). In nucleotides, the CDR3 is TGTGCCAGCAGCCTACAAGATGGCTACACCTTC. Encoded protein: CASSLQDGYTF.

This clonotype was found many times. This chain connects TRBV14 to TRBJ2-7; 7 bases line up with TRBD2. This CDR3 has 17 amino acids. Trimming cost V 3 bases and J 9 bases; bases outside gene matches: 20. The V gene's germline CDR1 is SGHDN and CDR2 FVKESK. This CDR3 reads CASSHLTRASGVMAQYF. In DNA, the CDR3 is TGTGCCAGCAGCCATCTAACTCGAGCTAGCGGAGTGATGGCGCAGTACTTC.

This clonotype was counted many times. The CDR3 DNA reads TGTGCCAGCAGTTACAGCTCAACTAATGAAAAACTGTTTTTT. Its translation is CASSYSSTNEKLFF. This sequence joins TRBV6-5 and TRBJ1-4; unclear D gene. The CDR3 has 14 residues. Trimming pared 2 bases from V and 0 bases from J, leaving 4 bases between. CDR1 MNHEY and CDR2 SVGAGI come from the germline V gene.

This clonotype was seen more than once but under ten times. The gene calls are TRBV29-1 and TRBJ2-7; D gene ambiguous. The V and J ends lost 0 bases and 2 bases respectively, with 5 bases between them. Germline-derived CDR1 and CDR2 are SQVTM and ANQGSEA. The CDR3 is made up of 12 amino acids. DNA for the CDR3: TGCAGCGTTGAAGACAACACCTACGAGCAGTACTTC. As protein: CSVEDNTYEQYF.

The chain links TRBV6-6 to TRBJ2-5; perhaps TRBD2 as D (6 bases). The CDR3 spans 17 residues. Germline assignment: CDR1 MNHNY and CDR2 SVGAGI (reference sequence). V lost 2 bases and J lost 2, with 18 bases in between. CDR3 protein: CASSYAALGGVQETQYF. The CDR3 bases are TGTGCCAGCAGTTACGCTGCCTTAGGCGGGGTTCAAGAGACCCAGTACTTC.